Below, one T cell receptor (beta chain) is given with its context. Its target is unknown. This CDR3 contains 14 residues. From germline, CDR1 is DFQATT and CDR2 SNEGSKA (reference sequence). This record comes from a study of monozygotic twins with inflammatory bowel disease. Amplification used two nested PCRs: 16 cycles, then approximately 9 cycles, on TCRalpha/TCRbeta cDNA. One entry per CDR3 protein, without DNA, is what TCRdb gives after re-calling the 5' RACE reads. The data show under 150,000 distinct CDR3 sequences, and the top ten clones hold 2% to 2.5%. Findings of the study overall: Patient repertoire variability may have increased through differing immunosuppressive treatments. Concordance status among twins (concordant versus discordant) showed no link to repertoire similarity, possibly from limited power.

This chain links TRBV20-1 with TRBJ2-7; checking the TCRdb D call of TRBD1 is not possible without DNA. The sample taken for sequencing was blood. The TCR sequence derives from a human donor with ulcerative colitis or Crohn's disease, or a healthy co-twin of an affected twin (not recorded which). CDR3 loop: CSARAPGTGNEQYF.